Listed here are 24 T cell receptor beta chains from one sample, sequenced in a study of blood T cell repertoires in COVID-19. Libraries were prepared by immunoSEQ multiplex PCR; TCRdb keeps only in-frame clonotypes and omits some of them. The table lists 97,000 or so clones, just over 90% of them singletons, with around 1.7% in the top ten. The source material was peripheral blood. Receptors originate from a man in his sixties with acute or convalescent COVID-19.

This chain joins TRBV18 and TRBJ2-7, with D maybe TRBD1 (6 bases). Trimming stripped 6 bases from V and 0 bases from J, with 15 bases between. The CDR3 length is 15 residues. Germline values: CDR1 KGHSH, CDR2 LQKENI. CDR3 residues: CASSTGPLSSYEQYV. DNA of the CDR3: TGTGCCAGCTCCACAGGGCCACTGAGCTCCTACGAGCAGTACGTC.

The chain is built from TRBV7-2 and TRBJ1-4, with D uncertain. CDR3 length: 13 residues. Between the trimmed V and J ends, which lost 1 base and 5 bases, there was a span of 5 bases. The germline V gene has CDR1 SGHTA and CDR2 FQGNSA. CDR3 in amino acids: CASSLDPNEKLFF. The DNA of the CDR3 is TGTGCCAGCAGCTTAGATCCGAATGAAAAACTGTTTTTT.

The sample holds one count of this clone. The genes are TRBV7-8 and TRBJ1-3; unclear D gene. This CDR3 contains 14 residues. Trimming removed 5 bases at V and 0 bases at J, with 8 bases between. CDR1 is SGHVS and CDR2 is FQNEAQ in the germline V gene. CDR3 loop: CASSQEVSGNTIYF. The CDR3 nucleotides are TGTGCCAGCAGCCAGGAGGTCTCTGGAAACACCATATATTTT.

The chain has TRBV10-3 and TRBJ1-2, with D possibly TRBD1 on 5 matching bases. CDR3 length: 14 amino acids. Germline loops: CDR1 ENHRY, CDR2 SYGVKD. The V and J ends lost 8 bases and 4 bases respectively, with 17 bases between them. Written as DNA, the CDR3 is TGTGCCATCGGGGGGTTAAGGGAACCCTATGGCTACACCTTC. This codes for CAIGGLREPYGYTF.

V gene TRBV10-3 combines with J gene TRBJ1-1; TRBD1 aligns across 11 bases. J was trimmed by 5 bases and V by 4 bases; bases with no gene match: 6. Germline lookup yields CDR1 ENHRY and CDR2 SYGVKD. The CDR3 contains 15 residues. In DNA, the CDR3 is TGTGCCATCAGTGCCGGGACAGGGGGACGAACTGAAGCTTTCTTT. Its protein is CAISAGTGGRTEAFF.

This rearrangement joins TRBV14 to TRBJ1-6, with D unresolved. Per germline, CDR1 SGHDN and CDR2 FVKESK. The CDR3 loop spans 17 amino acids. V lost 5 bases, J lost 0 bases, and 14 bases lay in between. DNA for the CDR3: TGTGCCAGCAGCGGAGGTGGGTCCAGCTCCTATAATTCACCCCTCCACTTT. Translation: CASSGGGSSSYNSPLHF.

This clone appeared a single time. The chain employs TRBV15 and TRBJ2-6; 8 positions match TRBD1. Germline values: CDR1 LNHNV, CDR2 YYDKDF (reference sequence). The CDR3 contains 16 residues. J was trimmed by 2 bases and V by 0 bases; bases with no gene match: 0. The CDR3 coding sequence is TGTGCCACCAGCAGAGAGGGACAGGCTGGGGCCAACGTCCTGACTTTC. Translation: CATSREGQAGANVLTF.

The V gene is TRBV21-1, the J gene TRBJ2-5; no DNA check was done on the table's D call, TRBD2. TRBV21-1 is flagged as a pseudogene. This CDR3 comprises 19 residues. For the CDR3, the DNA is TGTGCCAGCAGCAAAAAGCGGGGGAAGGGGTTGAAGTACCAAGAGACCCAGTACTTC. This translates into CASSKKRGKGLKYQETQYF.

This chain connects TRBV5-5 to TRBJ2-3; D remains ambiguous. CDR1 is SGHKS, CDR2 YYEKEE, per germline (reference sequence). The CDR3 spans 13 residues. The V gene lost 2 bases and the J gene lost 3 bases, with 7 bases spanning the gap. The chain's CDR3 is CASSFGWTDTQYF. CDR3 nucleotide sequence: TGTGCCAGCAGCTTCGGGTGGACAGATACGCAGTATTTT.

This chain links TRBV27 with TRBJ1-1, with 12 bases fitting TRBD1. This CDR3 comprises 15 residues. The germline V gene has CDR1 MNHEY and CDR2 SMNVEV (reference sequence). With V trimmed by 6 bases and J by 5 bases, 7 bases remained unmatched. The CDR3 bases are TGTGCCAGCAGCCGGGACAGGGGGCGCAGGACTGAAGCTTTCTTT. Residues: CASSRDRGRRTEAFF.

The chain employs TRBV29-1 and TRBJ1-5, with no clear D. Trimming took 4 bases from V and 7 from J, leaving 14 bases between them. This CDR3 has 13 amino acids. In germline, CDR1 is SQVTM, CDR2 ANQGSEA. DNA for the CDR3: TGCAGCGTTGGAGACCACGGAGGGCAGCCCCAGCATTTT. This gives the protein CSVGDHGGQPQHF.

This clone turned up a few times. This chain connects TRBV10-3 to TRBJ1-1; no clear D gene. V dropped 7 bases and J dropped 10 bases, with 16 bases sitting between them. Germline loops: CDR1 ENHRY, CDR2 SYGVKD. The CDR3 contains 12 residues. The CDR3 is CAIKEGSARAFF. The CDR3 DNA is TGTGCCATCAAAGAGGGCTCAGCTCGAGCTTTCTTT.

This clone was seen a single time. CDR3 residues: CASSQQGWETQYF. The CDR3 coding sequence is TGTGCCAGCAGTCAACAGGGGTGGGAGACCCAGTACTTC. The J gene is TRBJ2-5, the V gene TRBV27, with TRBD1 identical over 7 bases. Per the germline V gene, CDR1 is MNHEY and CDR2 is SMNVEV (reference sequence). The CDR3 covers 13 residues. J lost 5 bases, V lost 5 bases, and 5 bases had no gene match.

In its sample, this clone was seen a few times. The gene calls are TRBV7-9 and TRBJ2-7; TRBD1 is a possible D gene (6 bases). The CDR3 runs to 14 residues. From germline, CDR1 is SEHNR and CDR2 FQNEAQ (reference sequence). Deletions cut 5 bases from V and 2 bases from J, with 13 bases between. The CDR3 coding sequence is TGTGCCAGCAGCACATACCGGGACACCTACGAGCAGTACTTC. It encodes CASSTYRDTYEQYF.

The V and J genes are TRBV3-1 (or the pseudogene TRBV3-2) and TRBJ1-1, with 7 nucleotides matching TRBD1. The J segment lost 8 bases and the V segment lost 1 base, leaving 4 bases of the junction unmatched. CDR3 size: 13 residues. The germline gives CDR1 LGHDT, CDR2 YNNKEL (reference sequence). CDR3 protein: CASSQGTGAEAFF. CDR3 DNA sequence: TGTGCCAGCAGCCAAGGGACAGGAGCCGAAGCTTTCTTT.

V gene TRBV4-1 combines with J gene TRBJ2-3; the match to TRBD2 covers 7 bases. CDR1 and CDR2 from the germline V gene are MGHRA and YSYEKL. The CDR3 consists of 18 residues. After removal of 0 bases from V and 1 base from J, the junction contained 10 bases not matched to a gene. CDR3 sequence (DNA): TGCGCCAGCAGCCAAGATTATAGGGCTAGCGGCCGCACAGATACGCAGTATTTT. Protein sequence: CASSQDYRASGRTDTQYF.

This chain joins TRBV7-2 and TRBJ2-1; TRBD1 might be the D (8 bases). This CDR3 spans 13 amino acids. CDR1 and CDR2 from the germline V gene are SGHTA and FQGNSA. The ends were cut back, 4 bases at V and 9 bases at J, with 13 bases in the middle. The CDR3 is CASSSHRGGEQFF. DNA of the CDR3: TGTGCCAGCAGCTCCCACAGGGGGGGTGAGCAGTTCTTC.

This clone showed up just a few times. The chain has TRBV7-2 and TRBJ2-5, with TRBD2 matching over 13 bases. V was clipped by 4 bases and J by 6 bases; unmatched bases: 2. This CDR3 has 14 amino acids. CDR1 is SGHTA and CDR2 is FQGNSA in the germline V gene. CDR3 region: CASSSGTSGKTQYF. CDR3 sequence (DNA): TGTGCCAGCAGCTCCGGGACTAGCGGGAAGACCCAGTACTTC. Full variable domain (remainder filled in from reference TRBV7-2 and TRBJ2-5): GAGVSQSPSNKVTEKGKDVELRCDPISGHTALYWYRQSLGQGLEFLIYFQGNSAPDKSGLPSDRFSAERTGGSVSTLTIQRTQQEDSAVYLCASSSGTSGKTQYFGPGTRLLVL.

The sample holds one count of this clone. The J gene is TRBJ1-2, the V gene TRBV19; 9 bases fit TRBD1. With 6 bases clipped from V and 8 bases from J, the junction kept 10 bases outside the gene matches. This CDR3 region has 14 residues. Germline assignment: CDR1 LNHDA and CDR2 SQIVND (reference sequence). CDR3 protein: CASSVTGGGIGYTF. The CDR3 region has the DNA TGTGCCAGTAGCGTAACAGGGGGCGGGATAGGCTACACCTTC.

The chain combines TRBV18 with TRBJ2-1, with D perhaps TRBD2 (5 bases). The CDR3 is 17 amino acids. The germline V gene has CDR1 KGHSH and CDR2 LQKENI. Deletions cut 5 bases from V and 5 bases from J, with 22 bases between. In DNA, the CDR3 is TGTGCCAGCTCATTTCTCCCTGACGTGGGAGAGGACAATGAGCAGTTCTTC. It specifies CASSFLPDVGEDNEQFF.

This chain uses TRBV3-1 (or the pseudogene TRBV3-2) with TRBJ1-2; 9 nucleotides match TRBD1. This CDR3 contains 14 residues. Unmatched junction bases numbered 14, after V lost 4 bases and J lost 14 bases. Germline values: CDR1 LGHDT, CDR2 YNNKEL (reference sequence). CDR3 amino acids: CASSRREGDGQGTF. The CDR3 DNA sequence: TGTGCCAGCAGCCGAAGAGAAGGGGATGGACAGGGGACCTTC.

This clone was observed once. V and J are TRBV9 and TRBJ1-1; possible D gene TRBD1, 6 bases. Trimming left V 0 bases short and J 4 bases short, with 10 bases between. Germline V gene lookup returns CDR1 SGDLS and CDR2 YYNGEE. The CDR3 length is 14 residues. The CDR3 coding sequence is TGTGCCAGCAGCGTAGAGGGGGGGCTCACTGAAGCTTTCTTT. Translating gives CASSVEGGLTEAFF. Filled out from reference TRBV9 and TRBJ1-1, the complete variable domain reads DSGVTQTPKHLITATGQRVTLRCSPRSGDLSVYWYQQSLDQGLQFLIQYYNGEERAKGNILERFSAQQFPDLHSELNLSSLELGDSALYFCASSVEGGLTEAFFGQGTRLTVV.

The rearrangement joins TRBV10-1 to TRBJ1-5; 9 bases fit TRBD1. The CDR3 contains 13 residues. V trimming: 3 bases; J trimming: 11 bases; junction bases outside the gene matches: 5. Germline V gene sequence: CDR1 WNHNN, CDR2 SYGVQD (reference sequence). CDR3: CASSDPGQGTQHF. CDR3 DNA: TGCGCCAGCAGTGATCCGGGACAGGGAACCCAGCATTTT.

V gene TRBV7-9 combines with J gene TRBJ2-3; TRBD1 matches at 8 bases. The CDR3 totals 19 residues. CDR1 and CDR2 (germline): SEHNR, FQNEAQ (reference sequence). J lost 4 bases, V lost 2 bases, and 17 bases had no gene match. CDR3 sequence reads: CASSLSPGTQGGSSDTQYF. The CDR3 bases are TGTGCCAGCAGCTTAAGCCCTGGGACACAGGGGGGATCATCAGATACGCAGTATTTT. Supplemented by reference TRBV7-9 and TRBJ2-3, the full variable domain reads DTGVSQNPRHKITKRGQNVTFRCDPISEHNRLYWYRQTLGQGPEFLTYFQNEAQLEKSRLLSDRFSAERPKGSFSTLEIQRTEQGDSAMYLCASSLSPGTQGGSSDTQYFGPGTRLTVL.